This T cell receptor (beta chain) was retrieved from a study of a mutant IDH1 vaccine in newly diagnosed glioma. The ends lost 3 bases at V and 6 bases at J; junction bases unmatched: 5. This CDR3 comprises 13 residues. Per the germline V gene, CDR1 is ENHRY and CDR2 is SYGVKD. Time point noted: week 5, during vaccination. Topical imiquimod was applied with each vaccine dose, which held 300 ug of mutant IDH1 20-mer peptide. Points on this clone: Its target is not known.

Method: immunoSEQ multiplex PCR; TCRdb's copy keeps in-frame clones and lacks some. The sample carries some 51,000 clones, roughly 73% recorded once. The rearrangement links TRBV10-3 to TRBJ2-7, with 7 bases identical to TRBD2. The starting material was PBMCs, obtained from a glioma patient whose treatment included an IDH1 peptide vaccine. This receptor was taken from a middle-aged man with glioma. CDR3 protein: CAISEASGREQYF. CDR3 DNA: TGTGCCATCAGTGAAGCTAGCGGTCGCGAGCAGTACTTC.